This record concerns one TCR beta chain sequence. The antigen is not known. CDR3 length equals 15 residues. The V gene lost 6 bases and the J gene lost 0 bases, with 12 bases spanning the gap. The germline V gene has CDR1 SGHVS and CDR2 FQNEAQ. This entry comes from a study of blood T cells in healthy people across ages. About the research overall: Template switching captured about one barcoded beta molecule per two T cells.

General observations from the study: No conclusive comparison of naive versus antigen-experienced cells was possible with unsorted PBMCs.

Primed by a sample-barcoded 5' primer and a J-beta primer mix, a second PCR proceeded for about 6 to 11 cycles. TCRdb used MiXCR to reprocess the 5' RACE reads, holding one entry per CDR3 protein. The repertoire includes around 1,100,000 distinct CDR3 sequences, less than 45% of them detected once, and about 12% sits in the top ten. Isolation yielded PBMCs, at least 6 million per sample, in every case. The sample consisted of blood. This sequence originates from a man younger than 35 in good health. This chain uses TRBV7-8 with TRBJ2-1; D not certain. This chain's CDR3 is CASRQTVSSYNEQFF. In DNA form, the CDR3 reads TGTGCCAGCAGACAGACGGTCAGCTCCTACAATGAGCAGTTCTTC.